The 29 T cell receptor beta chains below were found in one sample sequenced in a study of multiple sclerosis patients with progressive multifocal leukoencephalopathy. Time point of the sample: about six months of natalizumab therapy. Profiled with immunoSEQ multiplex PCR; TCRdb holds only in-frame clones, not every one. This table has 25,000 to 35,000 clones, approximately 89% appearing once. Sample: PBMCs, taken from a patient treated with natalizumab. All receptors come from a human donor with multiple sclerosis.

The CDR3 region is CASSLRGFGTSVYKGTQYF. CDR3 nucleotides: TGTGCCAGCAGTTTACGGGGCTTCGGGACTAGCGTTTATAAGGGTACGCAGTATTTT. The J gene is TRBJ2-3, the V gene TRBV28; 10 bases match TRBD2. The J segment lost 8 bases and the V segment lost 2 bases, leaving 19 bases of the junction unmatched. Germline V gene sequence: CDR1 MDHEN, CDR2 SYDVKM. This CDR3 spans 19 amino acids.

The rearrangement links TRBV30 to TRBJ2-5, with no clear D. Per germline, CDR1 GTSNPN and CDR2 SVGIG (reference sequence). The V and J ends lost 4 bases and 1 base respectively, with 10 bases between them. CDR3 length: 13 amino acids. For the CDR3, the DNA is TGTGCCTGGACGAACACGGCCCAAGAGACCCAGTACTTC. Protein sequence: CAWTNTAQETQYF.

The rearrangement links TRBV18 to TRBJ2-3; 7 bases agree with TRBD2. Trimming took 2 bases from V and 3 from J; bases not matched to a gene: 8. CDR1 and CDR2 from the germline V gene are KGHSH and LQKENI. The CDR3 runs 16 residues. The CDR3 loop is CASSPFPSGITDTQYF. In DNA, the CDR3 is TGTGCCAGCTCACCATTTCCTAGCGGAATAACAGATACGCAGTATTTT.

This clone was counted a single time. The V gene is TRBV13, the J gene TRBJ2-5; TRBD2 matches at 14 bases. Per the germline V gene, CDR1 is PRHDT and CDR2 is FYEKMQ (reference sequence). The CDR3 loop spans 16 amino acids. V lost 4 bases to trimming and J lost 4 bases; unmatched junction nucleotides: 5. The CDR3 protein is CASSWPGLAGAETQYF. The CDR3 nucleotides read TGTGCCAGCAGCTGGCCGGGACTAGCGGGAGCAGAGACCCAGTACTTC.

This rearrangement joins TRBV6-5 to TRBJ1-2; maybe TRBD1 (5 bases). The V end was cut by 2 bases, the J end by 2 bases, with 9 bases between. Germline-derived CDR1 and CDR2 are MNHEY and SVGAGI. The CDR3 is made up of 14 amino acids. CDR3 in DNA: TGTGCCAGCAGTTACGACAGCGCGAACTATGGCTACACCTTC. Its protein is CASSYDSANYGYTF.

The chain employs TRBV5-4 and TRBJ1-5; D not resolved. Per the germline V gene, CDR1 is SGHNT and CDR2 is YYREEE (reference sequence). The CDR3 spans 13 residues. The V and J ends lost 1 base and 4 bases respectively, with 6 bases between them. CDR3 residues: CASSLSQNQPQHF. The DNA of the CDR3 is TGTGCCAGCAGCTTGTCACAGAATCAGCCCCAGCATTTT.

The chain is built from TRBV11-2 and TRBJ2-5; TRBD2 is a possible D gene (5 bases). The J call may not be correct, given that the DNA end is closer to TRBJ2-7. Germline CDR1 and CDR2: SGHAT and FQNNGV. This CDR3 is built from 14 residues. CDR3 coding DNA: TGTGCCAGCAGCCCCAGCGTCACCGAGGGCGAGCAGTACTTC. Protein sequence: CASSPSVTEGEQYF.

V usage is TRBV21-1 and J usage is TRBJ1-2; the DNA was not compared with TRBD1, the D call given in the table. TRBV21-1 is noted as a pseudogene. The CDR3 is made up of 13 amino acids. This CDR3 is CASSKRQVYGYTF. The CDR3 DNA sequence: TGTGCCAGCAGCAAACGGCAGGTCTATGGCTACACCTTC.

The genes are TRBV30 and TRBJ1-2; D is perhaps TRBD1 (6 bases). V was trimmed by 2 bases and J by 4 bases, leaving 11 bases between them. The length of the CDR3 is 13 residues. Per germline, CDR1 GTSNPN and CDR2 SVGIG (reference sequence). This CDR3 reads CAWSPRGGYGYTF. DNA for the CDR3: TGTGCCTGGAGTCCCCGAGGGGGCTATGGCTACACCTTC.

The table lists this clone with a few counts. J is TRBJ2-1 and V is TRBV5-6; TRBD2 might be the D (5 bases). This CDR3 comprises 16 residues. Germline-derived CDR1 and CDR2 are SGHDT and YYEEEE. Trimming left V 4 bases short and J 2 bases short, with 16 bases between. This CDR3 reads CASSLGGPGPYNEQFF. CDR3 nucleotides: TGTGCCAGCAGCCTTGGAGGCCCCGGGCCCTACAATGAGCAGTTCTTC.

V usage is TRBV6-5 and J usage is TRBJ2-7; 10 bases are shared with TRBD2. V lost 8 bases, J lost 5 bases, and 9 bases stayed unmatched. Germline assignment: CDR1 MNHEY and CDR2 SVGAGI. The CDR3 sequence is 14 residues long. The CDR3 bases are TGTGCCAGCCAGCGGGGGGGAGCCCACCACGAGCAGTACTTC. Translating it yields CASQRGGAHHEQYF.

V usage is TRBV6-6 and J usage is TRBJ1-5, with D hard to call. Germline CDR1 and CDR2: MNHNY and SVGAGI (reference sequence). Trimming removed 2 bases at V and 0 bases at J, with 11 bases between. This CDR3 has 16 residues. Here the CDR3 DNA reads TGTGCCAGCAGTTACCGGGAGGCTGGTAGCAATCAGCCCCAGCATTTT. Translated: CASSYREAGSNQPQHF.

The J gene is TRBJ1-4, the V gene TRBV5-5; the match to TRBD1 covers 7 bases. Germline CDR1 reads SGHKS; CDR2 reads YYEKEE (reference sequence). The CDR3 extends over 17 amino acids. With V trimmed by 4 bases and J by 0 bases, 9 bases remained unmatched. CDR3 loop: CASSPGTGATTNEKLFF. The CDR3 nucleotides read TGTGCCAGCAGCCCCGGAACAGGGGCTACAACTAATGAAAAACTGTTTTTT.

The V call is TRBV28, the J call TRBJ2-1; D unclear. The CDR3 sequence is 14 residues long. The germline CDR1 and CDR2 sequences are MDHEN and SYDVKM. The V end lost 3 bases, the J end lost 4 bases, and 10 bases lay between the germline ends. The CDR3 region is CASSLSGRYNEQFF. For the CDR3, the DNA is TGTGCCAGCAGTTTGTCTGGCAGATACAATGAGCAGTTCTTC.

The chain links TRBV7-9 to TRBJ1-1; 8 bases are shared with TRBD1. The CDR3 is made up of 15 amino acids. Looked up from germline, CDR1 is SEHNR and CDR2 is FQNEAQ (reference sequence). Losses at the gene ends were 5 bases for V and 3 bases for J; bases not matched to a gene: 8. The CDR3 loop is CASSMDRVGYTEAFF. CDR3 coding DNA: TGTGCCAGCAGCATGGACAGGGTTGGTTACACTGAAGCTTTCTTT.

The V gene is TRBV12-5, the J gene TRBJ1-1; D not resolved. Germline CDR1 and CDR2: LGHNT and FRNRAP. V was clipped by 1 base and J by 3 bases, with 3 bases between them. This CDR3 region has 12 residues. This chain's CDR3 is CASGLGDTEAFF. The CDR3 DNA is TGTGCTAGTGGTTTGGGGGACACTGAAGCTTTCTTT.

DNA for the CDR3: TGCAGCGGAACAGGGGGCATACATGAGCAGTTCTTC. Residues: CSGTGGIHEQFF. The genes are TRBV29-1 and TRBJ2-1, with 9 positions matching TRBD1. V lost 7 bases, J lost 8 bases, and 6 bases stayed unmatched. Germline CDR1 reads SQVTM; CDR2 reads ANQGSEA. This CDR3 is 12 amino acids long.

In this sample, this clone turned up once. The chain carries TRBV28 and TRBJ1-1; 11 bases fit TRBD1. Trimming removed 5 bases from V and 11 bases from J; junction bases left unmatched: 13. The CDR3 sequence is 15 residues long. CDR1 is MDHEN, CDR2 SYDVKM, per germline. The CDR3 DNA sequence: TGTGCCAGCAGTCTTCCGGGACAGGGGGGTCCACCGGCTTTCTTT. As protein: CASSLPGQGGPPAFF.

The chain carries TRBV7-9 and TRBJ1-5; perhaps TRBD1 as D (5 bases). The CDR3 has 16 residues. Germline-derived CDR1 and CDR2 are SEHNR and FQNEAQ (reference sequence). Trimming removed 0 bases at V and 2 bases at J, with 11 bases between. In DNA form, the CDR3 reads TGTGCCAGCAGCTTAGCAGGGGCAGTCGGCAATCAGCCCCAGCATTTT. This sequence encodes CASSLAGAVGNQPQHF. The full variable domain, completed using reference TRBV7-9 and TRBJ1-5, is DTGVSQNPRHKITKRGQNVTFRCDPISEHNRLYWYRQTLGQGPEFLTYFQNEAQLEKSRLLSDRFSAERPKGSFSTLEIQRTEQGDSAMYLCASSLAGAVGNQPQHFGDGTRLSIL.

The CDR3 sequence is CASSQGYGLGPGNTIYF. In nucleotides, the CDR3 is TGCGCCAGCAGCCAAGGATACGGGCTGGGCCCTGGAAACACCATATATTTT. V gene TRBV4-3 combines with J gene TRBJ1-3; D is unclear. The CDR3 contains 17 residues. Germline V CDR1 and CDR2: LGHNA, YSLEER. The V and J ends lost 1 base and 2 bases respectively, with 15 bases between them.

The rearrangement links TRBV2 to TRBJ1-1; D may be TRBD1 (5 bases). Germline lookup yields CDR1 SNHLY and CDR2 FYNNEI. This CDR3 has 12 residues. Trimming took off 4 bases at V and 6 bases at J, with 9 bases between the two ends. This CDR3 reads CASSGGRAEAFF. CDR3 coding DNA: TGTGCCAGCAGTGGGGGGAGAGCTGAAGCTTTCTTT.

The chain joins TRBV12-5 to TRBJ1-5; D uncertain. The germline CDR1 and CDR2 sequences are LGHNT and FRNRAP. The CDR3 spans 13 residues. The V gene lost 7 bases and the J gene lost 4 bases, with 11 bases spanning the gap. The CDR3 sequence: CASATTANQPQHF. For the CDR3, the DNA is TGTGCTAGTGCCACCACAGCGAATCAGCCCCAGCATTTT. Complete variable domain (other parts from reference TRBV12-5 and TRBJ1-5): DARVTQTPRHKVTEMGQEVTMRCQPILGHNTVFWYRQTMMQGLELLAYFRNRAPLDDSGMPKDRFSAEMPDATLATLKIQPSEPRDSAVYFCASATTANQPQHFGDGTRLSIL.

The gene calls are TRBV29-1 and TRBJ1-1, with D possibly matching TRBD1 (5 bases). CDR1 and CDR2 (germline): SQVTM, ANQGSEA. This CDR3 is built from 13 residues. Trimming took off 7 bases at V and 1 base at J, with 13 bases between the two ends. The CDR3 protein is CSGAGSKNTEAFF. The CDR3 DNA reads TGCAGCGGAGCAGGGTCTAAGAACACTGAAGCTTTCTTT.

The chain is built from TRBV2 and TRBJ2-3, with 10 bases identical to TRBD1. J lost 3 bases, V lost 7 bases, and 4 bases had no gene match. CDR1 SNHLY and CDR2 FYNNEI come from the germline V gene. The CDR3 length is 14 residues. This CDR3 reads CASIRGQGTDTQYF. The CDR3 region has the DNA TGTGCCAGCATCCGGGGACAGGGGACAGATACGCAGTATTTT.

This clone has more than one count but fewer than ten. The CDR3 sequence is CASSPRALGGNTIYF. Written as DNA, the CDR3 is TGTGCCAGCAGTCCTCGGGCTCTCGGGGGAAACACCATATATTTT. The rearrangement uses TRBV6-6 and TRBJ1-3; no definite D call. The CDR3 is 15 residues long. CDR1 is MNHNY and CDR2 is SVGAGI in the germline V gene (reference sequence). Trimming took off 5 bases at V and 4 bases at J, with 15 bases between the two ends.

The genes are TRBV15 and TRBJ2-1; either TRBD1 or TRBD2 may fit D (5 bases each). From germline, CDR1 is LNHNV and CDR2 YYDKDF (reference sequence). The length of the CDR3 is 14 residues. V was trimmed by 0 bases and J by 9 bases, leaving 12 bases between them. CDR3 sequence reads: CATSRDIGDGEQFF. CDR3 DNA: TGTGCCACCAGCAGAGATATCGGGGACGGTGAGCAGTTCTTC.

V usage is TRBV19 and J usage is TRBJ1-4; TRBD1 agrees at 7 bases. Germline CDR1 LNHDA, CDR2 SQIVND (reference sequence). There are 16 residues in the CDR3. V was clipped by 7 bases and J by 8 bases; unmatched bases: 16. The CDR3 DNA reads as TGTGCCAGTACTTGGAGTGTAGGGCAGGGGGGCGAAAAACTGTTTTTT. This codes for CASTWSVGQGGEKLFF.

The V and J genes are TRBV7-2 and TRBJ1-1; D might be TRBD1 (5 bases). V shed 1 base and J shed 4 bases, with 10 bases lying between them. CDR1 is SGHTA, CDR2 FQGNSA, per germline. The CDR3 extends over 14 amino acids. In DNA form, the CDR3 reads TGTGCCAGCAGCTTAGTTCAGGGATCCACTGAAGCTTTCTTT. Translated: CASSLVQGSTEAFF.

This clone appeared a few times. This chain connects TRBV4-3 to TRBJ1-1, with D hard to call. Germline values: CDR1 LGHNA, CDR2 YSLEER. Trimming took off 1 base at V and 1 base at J, with 10 bases between the two ends. The CDR3 is made up of 15 amino acids. CDR3 DNA sequence: TGCGCCAGCAGCCAAGGGCCGGGCGGGAACACTGAAGCTTTCTTT. Residues: CASSQGPGGNTEAFF.